These 17 T cell receptor beta chains share one sample of origin, sequenced in a study of neurological immune-mediated disorders. TCRdb reprocessed the 5' RACE reads with MiXCR, giving one entry per CDR3 protein. This sample has fewer than 45,000 distinct CDR3 sequences, with about 2.5% found just once. The sample taken for sequencing was PBMCs. These receptor sequences come from a man aged 30-40 years with multiple sclerosis.

This clonotype has ten or more counts. V gene TRBV12-3 or TRBV12-4 combines with J gene TRBJ2-7; no clear D gene. The CDR3 loop spans 14 amino acids. Trimming pared 2 bases from V and 3 bases from J, leaving 11 bases between. DNA of the CDR3: TGTGCCAGCAGTTTACGGGCCAGACTCTACGAGCAGTACTTC. This codes for CASSLRARLYEQYF.

This clonotype has a count of ten or more. The CDR3 region has the DNA TGCAGTGCTTTAACAACCCGGGACAGGTCAAATTCACCCCTCCACTTT. Translating it yields CSALTTRDRSNSPLHF. The chain combines TRBV20-1 with TRBJ1-6, with 8 positions matching TRBD1. Germline values: CDR1 DFQATT, CDR2 SNEGSKA (reference sequence). The J segment lost 7 bases and the V segment lost 5 bases, leaving 13 bases of the junction unmatched. The CDR3 has 16 residues.

This clonotype appeared many times. The chain couples TRBV7-7 to TRBJ2-2; the match to TRBD2 covers 7 bases. With V trimmed by 3 bases and J by 6 bases, 10 bases remained unmatched. Germline V gives CDR1 SSHAT, CDR2 FNYEAQ (reference sequence). The CDR3 extends over 16 amino acids. Written as DNA, the CDR3 is TGTGCCAGCAGCTTGGGACTATCGGATCCCCCCGGGGAGCTGTTTTTT. Translating gives CASSLGLSDPPGELFF.

This clonotype was seen repeatedly, ten times or more. V usage is TRBV9 and J usage is TRBJ2-3, with 8 bases aligning to TRBD1. The CDR3 length is 16 residues. V trimming: 4 bases; J trimming: 3 bases; junction bases outside the gene matches: 10. Germline values: CDR1 SGDLS, CDR2 YYNGEE. Here the CDR3 reads CASSPSGTGFTDTQYF. The DNA for the CDR3 is TGTGCCAGCAGCCCCTCCGGGACAGGATTTACAGATACGCAGTATTTT.

The rearrangement uses TRBV10-2 and TRBJ2-1; D perhaps matches TRBD2 (6 bases). Germline V lookup: CDR1 WSHSY, CDR2 SAAADI. CDR3 length equals 13 residues. V was shortened by 7 bases and J by 6 bases, with 13 bases between the two germline ends. As DNA, the CDR3 is TGCGCCAGCATCCTGACTAGTGGCAATGAGCAGTTCTTC. Amino acid sequence: CASILTSGNEQFF.

The sample holds many counts of this clonotype. The rearrangement uses TRBV5-6 and TRBJ2-2; 8 bases map to TRBD2. Germline values: CDR1 SGHDT, CDR2 YYEEEE. V was clipped by 0 bases and J by 8 bases; unmatched bases: 18. The CDR3 runs to 19 residues. The CDR3 DNA reads TGTGCCAGCAGCTTGGCCCGCGAAGCGGGGGCTTCCGCGACGGGGGAGCTGTTTTTT. It yields the protein CASSLAREAGASATGELFF. Filled out from reference TRBV5-6 and TRBJ2-2, the complete variable domain reads DAGVTQSPTHLIKTRGQQVTLRCSPKSGHDTVSWYQQALGQGPQFIFQYYEEEERQRGNFPDRFSGHQFPNYSSELNVNALLLGDSALYLCASSLAREAGASATGELFFGEGSRLTVL.

This clonotype was observed at least ten times. The chain couples TRBV6-1 to TRBJ2-3; 11 bases match TRBD2. The CDR3 extends over 15 amino acids. Losses at the gene ends were 5 bases for V and 4 bases for J; bases not matched to a gene: 5. CDR1 is MNHNS and CDR2 is SASEGT in the germline V gene. CDR3 in DNA: TGTGCCAGCAGTCCACTAGCGGGGGACCCAGATACGCAGTATTTT. It codes for CASSPLAGDPDTQYF.

This clonotype was picked up many times. This rearrangement joins TRBV20-1 to TRBJ1-1; D is uncertain. Germline CDR1 DFQATT, CDR2 SNEGSKA (reference sequence). The CDR3 has 14 amino acids. V lost 2 bases and J lost 1, with 11 bases in between. As DNA, the CDR3 is TGCAGTGCTAGACCCCCTCAGTCGAACACTGAAGCTTTCTTT. Amino acids: CSARPPQSNTEAFF.

In its sample, this clonotype was seen many times. The V gene is TRBV10-3, the J gene TRBJ2-1; 9 bases agree with TRBD2. CDR1 and CDR2 (germline): ENHRY, SYGVKD. The CDR3 is 18 amino acids. The V gene end was trimmed by 6 bases and the J gene end by 0 bases; junction bases not matched to a gene: 12. The CDR3 protein is CAISRGAGGPSSYNEQFF. DNA for the CDR3: TGTGCCATCAGCCGCGGGGCGGGGGGGCCCAGCTCCTACAATGAGCAGTTCTTC.

This clonotype was observed at least ten times. V usage is TRBV5-5 and J usage is TRBJ1-2, with no clear D. With 0 bases removed from V and 1 base from J, the gap between germline ends came to 4 bases. CDR3 length equals 13 residues. Germline lookup yields CDR1 SGHKS and CDR2 YYEKEE (reference sequence). This CDR3 is CASSLDFNYGYTF. The CDR3 DNA reads as TGTGCCAGCAGCTTGGACTTTAACTATGGCTACACCTTC.

This clonotype was detected only a few times. The gene calls are TRBV7-2 and TRBJ1-6; D is unresolved. CDR1 is SGHTA, CDR2 FQGNSA, per germline. The CDR3 totals 17 residues. V dropped 0 bases and J dropped 14 bases, with 23 bases sitting between them. For the CDR3, the DNA is TGTGCCAGCAGCTTAGCGGGCGTAGCGTCACAAGGTGGGTCCCTCCACTTT. As protein: CASSLAGVASQGGSLHF.

This clonotype was seen repeatedly, ten times or more. The V gene is TRBV5-1, the J gene TRBJ2-7; D may be TRBD1 (6 bases). CDR1 SGHRS and CDR2 YFSETQ come from the germline V gene. The CDR3 is made up of 15 amino acids. The V gene lost 0 bases and the J gene lost 0 bases, with 10 bases spanning the gap. The CDR3 nucleotides read TGCGCCAGCAGCTTGGGGGACACGAGCTCCTACGAGCAGTACTTC. Translating gives CASSLGDTSSYEQYF.

This clonotype appeared a few times. The rearrangement joins TRBV20-1 to TRBJ2-7, with 7 nucleotides matching TRBD1. CDR1 DFQATT and CDR2 SNEGSKA come from the germline V gene (reference sequence). The V segment lost 0 bases and the J segment 5 bases; nucleotides outside the gene matches: 10. There are 15 residues in the CDR3. CDR3 in amino acids: CSARELGQSYHEQYF. For the CDR3, the DNA is TGCAGTGCTAGAGAACTGGGACAGAGCTATCACGAGCAGTACTTC.

This clonotype was seen repeatedly, ten times or more. The chain carries TRBV20-1 and TRBJ2-1, with 10 bases that match TRBD1. CDR3 length: 15 amino acids. V lost 0 bases to trimming and J lost 7 bases; unmatched junction nucleotides: 6. CDR1 is DFQATT, CDR2 SNEGSKA, per germline (reference sequence). The CDR3 coding sequence is TGCAGTGCTAGAGAGGGGACAGGGGTAGGGAATGAGCAGTTCTTC. This gives the protein CSAREGTGVGNEQFF.

This clonotype has a count of ten or more. The rearrangement joins TRBV19 to TRBJ2-7; D might be TRBD1 (6 bases). Germline V CDR1 and CDR2: LNHDA, SQIVND (reference sequence). The CDR3 spans 13 residues. Trimming removed 5 bases at V and 3 bases at J, with 11 bases between. The CDR3 DNA is TGTGCCAGTAGTCGAGGCAGGGGCTACGAGCAGTACTTC. Its protein is CASSRGRGYEQYF.

At least ten counts were recorded for this clonotype. The rearrangement links TRBV5-1 to TRBJ2-7, with 11 bases lining up with TRBD1. J lost 5 bases, V lost 7 bases, and 14 bases had no gene match. The germline CDR1 and CDR2 sequences are SGHRS and YFSETQ. This CDR3 region has 16 residues. CDR3 loop: CASRTHRDRGSNEQYF. CDR3 DNA: TGCGCCAGCCGAACTCACCGGGACAGGGGGTCCAACGAGCAGTACTTC.

At least ten counts were recorded for this clonotype. This sequence joins TRBV6-5 and TRBJ2-7; D gene ambiguous. Germline values: CDR1 MNHEY, CDR2 SVGAGI. Between the trimmed V and J ends, which lost 0 bases and 4 bases, there was a span of 7 bases. CDR3 length equals 13 residues. This chain's CDR3 is CASSYSRGYEQYF. The DNA for the CDR3 is TGTGCCAGCAGTTACTCGAGAGGTTACGAGCAGTACTTC.